This record concerns one T cell receptor beta chain sequence. As handled by the study authors: Estimated nucleated cell counts came from reference gene primer amplification. Sequencing used immunoSEQ multiplex PCR; TCRdb keeps in-frame clones, though not all of them. For V, J and clone size, that table is used; D and trimming come from the DNA. This repertoire shows tens of thousands of clones, roughly four fifths found once; its top ten account for about 13%. This specimen belongs to a study of blood T cell repertoires in COVID-19. Trimming left V 4 bases short and J 4 bases short, with 10 bases between. This CDR3 contains 13 residues. CDR1 is MGHRA and CDR2 is YSYEKL in the germline V gene.

The clonotype comes from a human donor in a cohort sampled during active COVID-19. The chain combines TRBV4-1 with TRBJ1-1; TRBD1 is a possible D gene (5 bases). Sequenced input: peripheral blood. CDR3 amino acids: CASSPRESTEAFF. CDR3 DNA: TGCGCCAGCAGCCCCAGGGAATCCACTGAAGCTTTCTTT.